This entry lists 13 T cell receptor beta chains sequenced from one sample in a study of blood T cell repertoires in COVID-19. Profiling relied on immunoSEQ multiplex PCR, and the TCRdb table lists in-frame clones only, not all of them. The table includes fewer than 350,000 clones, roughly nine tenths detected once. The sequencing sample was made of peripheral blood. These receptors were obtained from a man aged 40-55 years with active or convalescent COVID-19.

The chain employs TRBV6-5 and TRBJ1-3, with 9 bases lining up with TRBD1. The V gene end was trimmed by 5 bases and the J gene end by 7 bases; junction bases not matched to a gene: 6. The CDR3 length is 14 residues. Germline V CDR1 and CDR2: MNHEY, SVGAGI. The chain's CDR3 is CASSPGTGSNTIYF. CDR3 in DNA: TGTGCCAGCAGTCCCGGGACAGGGTCGAACACCATATATTTT.

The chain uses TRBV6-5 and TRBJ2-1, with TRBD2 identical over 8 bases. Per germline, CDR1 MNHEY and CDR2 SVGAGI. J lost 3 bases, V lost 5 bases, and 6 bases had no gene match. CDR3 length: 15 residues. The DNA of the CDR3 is TGTGCCAGCAGTATAGCGGGGAGCCACTACAATGAGCAGTTCTTC. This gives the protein CASSIAGSHYNEQFF.

In nucleotides, the CDR3 is TGTGCCAGCAGTAGACGGGAGAAGGGCGAGCAGTACTTC. Its translation is CASSRREKGEQYF. The chain couples TRBV12-3 or TRBV12-4 to TRBJ2-7, with D possibly being TRBD2 (6 bases). The CDR3 length is 13 residues. The V end was cut by 5 bases, the J end by 6 bases, with 14 bases between.

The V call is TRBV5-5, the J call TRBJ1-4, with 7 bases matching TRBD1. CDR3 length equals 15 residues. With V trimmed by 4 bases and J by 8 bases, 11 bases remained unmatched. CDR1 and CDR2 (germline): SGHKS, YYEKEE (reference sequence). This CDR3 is CASSQPDRLSEKLFF. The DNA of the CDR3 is TGTGCCAGCAGCCAACCGGACAGGTTGAGCGAAAAACTGTTTTTT.

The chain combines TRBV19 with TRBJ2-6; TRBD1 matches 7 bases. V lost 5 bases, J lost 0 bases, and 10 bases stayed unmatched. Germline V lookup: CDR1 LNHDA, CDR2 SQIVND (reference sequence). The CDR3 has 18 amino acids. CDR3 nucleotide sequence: TGTGCCAGTAGTGTTTGGGGACAGTTCAGCTCTGGGGCCAACGTCCTGACTTTC. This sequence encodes CASSVWGQFSSGANVLTF.

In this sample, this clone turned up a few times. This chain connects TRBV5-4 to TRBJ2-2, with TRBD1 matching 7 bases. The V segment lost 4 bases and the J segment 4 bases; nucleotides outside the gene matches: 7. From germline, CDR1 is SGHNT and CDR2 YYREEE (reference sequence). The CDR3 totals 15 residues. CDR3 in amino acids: CASSQGTDGTGELFF. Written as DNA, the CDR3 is TGTGCCAGCAGCCAGGGGACAGACGGCACCGGGGAGCTGTTTTTT.

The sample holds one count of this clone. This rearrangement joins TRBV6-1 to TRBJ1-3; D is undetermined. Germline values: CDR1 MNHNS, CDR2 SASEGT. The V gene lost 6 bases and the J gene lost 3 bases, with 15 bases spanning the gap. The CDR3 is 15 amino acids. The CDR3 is CASRYGGSGGNTIYF. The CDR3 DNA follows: TGTGCCAGCAGATACGGTGGGAGCGGTGGAAACACCATATATTTT.

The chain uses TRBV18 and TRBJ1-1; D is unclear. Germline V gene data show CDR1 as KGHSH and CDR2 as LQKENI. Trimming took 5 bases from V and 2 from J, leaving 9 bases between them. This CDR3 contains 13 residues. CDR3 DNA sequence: TGTGCCAGCTCAGCTCCAGATAACACTGAAGCTTTCTTT. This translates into CASSAPDNTEAFF.

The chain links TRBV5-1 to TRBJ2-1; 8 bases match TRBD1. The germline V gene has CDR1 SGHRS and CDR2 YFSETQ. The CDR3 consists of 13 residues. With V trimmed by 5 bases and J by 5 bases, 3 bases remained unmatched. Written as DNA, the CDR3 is TGCGCCAGCAGACGGACAGGGAACAATGAGCAGTTCTTC. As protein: CASRRTGNNEQFF. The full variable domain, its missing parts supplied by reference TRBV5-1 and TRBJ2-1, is KAGVTQTPRYLIKTRGQQVTLSCSPISGHRSVSWYQQTPGQGLQFLFEYFSETQRNKGNFPGRFSGRQFSNSRSEMNVSTLELGDSALYLCASRRTGNNEQFFGPGTRLTVL.

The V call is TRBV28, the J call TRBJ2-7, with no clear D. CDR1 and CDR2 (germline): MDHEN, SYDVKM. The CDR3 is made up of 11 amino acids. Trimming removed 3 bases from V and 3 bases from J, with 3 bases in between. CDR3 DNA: TGTGCCAGCAGTTTCTACTACGAGCAGTACTTC. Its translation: CASSFYYEQYF.

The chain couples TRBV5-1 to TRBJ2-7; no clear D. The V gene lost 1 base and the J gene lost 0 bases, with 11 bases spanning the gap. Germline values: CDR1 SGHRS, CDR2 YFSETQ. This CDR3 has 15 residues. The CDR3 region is CASSLLQLNSYEQYF. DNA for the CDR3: TGCGCCAGCAGCTTGTTACAGCTAAACTCCTACGAGCAGTACTTC.

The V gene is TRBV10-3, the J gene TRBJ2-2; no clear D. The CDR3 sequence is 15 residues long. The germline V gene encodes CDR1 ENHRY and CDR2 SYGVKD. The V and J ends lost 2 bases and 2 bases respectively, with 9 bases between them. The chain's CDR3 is CAISEISRNTGELFF. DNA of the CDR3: TGTGCCATCAGTGAGATCTCCAGAAACACCGGGGAGCTGTTTTTT.

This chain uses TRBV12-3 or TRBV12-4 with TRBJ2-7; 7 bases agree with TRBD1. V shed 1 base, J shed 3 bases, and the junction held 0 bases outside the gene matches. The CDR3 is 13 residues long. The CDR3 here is CASSLGQGYEQYF. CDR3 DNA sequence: TGTGCCAGCAGTTTAGGACAGGGCTACGAGCAGTACTTC.